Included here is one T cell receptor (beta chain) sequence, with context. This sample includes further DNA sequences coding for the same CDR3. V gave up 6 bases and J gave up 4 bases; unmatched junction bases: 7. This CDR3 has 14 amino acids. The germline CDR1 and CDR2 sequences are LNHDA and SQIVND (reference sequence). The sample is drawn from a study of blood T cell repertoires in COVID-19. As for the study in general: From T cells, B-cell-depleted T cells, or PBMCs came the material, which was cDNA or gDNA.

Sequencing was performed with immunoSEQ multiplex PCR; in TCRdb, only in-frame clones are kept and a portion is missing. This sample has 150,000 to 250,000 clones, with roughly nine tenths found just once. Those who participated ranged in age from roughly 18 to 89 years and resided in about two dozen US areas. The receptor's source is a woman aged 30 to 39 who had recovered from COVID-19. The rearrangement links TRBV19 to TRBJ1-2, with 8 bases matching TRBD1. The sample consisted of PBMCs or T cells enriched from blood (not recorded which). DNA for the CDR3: TGTGCCAGTAGAGATGGACAGGGCGGCTATGGCTACACCTTC. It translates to CASRDGQGGYGYTF.